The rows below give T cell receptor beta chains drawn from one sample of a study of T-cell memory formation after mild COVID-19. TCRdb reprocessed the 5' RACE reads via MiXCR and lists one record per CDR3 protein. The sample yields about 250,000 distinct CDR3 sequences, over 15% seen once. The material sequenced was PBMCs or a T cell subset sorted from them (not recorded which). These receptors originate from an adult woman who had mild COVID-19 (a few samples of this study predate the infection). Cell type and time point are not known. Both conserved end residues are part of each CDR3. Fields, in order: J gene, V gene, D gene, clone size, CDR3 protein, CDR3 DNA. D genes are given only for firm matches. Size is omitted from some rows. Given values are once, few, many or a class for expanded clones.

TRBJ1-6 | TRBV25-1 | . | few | CASSEYGPENSPLHF | TGTGCCAGCAGTGAATATGGGCCAGAAAATTCACCCCTCCACTTT
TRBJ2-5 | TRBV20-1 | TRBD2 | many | CSARDSLAVQETQYF | TGCAGTGCTAGAGATTCACTAGCGGTACAAGAGACCCAGTACTTC
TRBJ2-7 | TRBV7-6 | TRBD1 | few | CASSATGGGSYEQYF | TGTGCCAGCAGCGCCACAGGGGGCGGATCCTACGAGCAGTACTTC
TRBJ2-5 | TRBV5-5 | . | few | CASSLSPLGQETQYF | TGTGCCAGCAGCTTGAGTCCGCTCGGACAAGAGACCCAGTACTTC
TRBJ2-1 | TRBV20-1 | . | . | CSAGPESDDNEQFF | TGCAGTGCTGGCCCTGAGTCGGACGACAATGAGCAGTTCTTC
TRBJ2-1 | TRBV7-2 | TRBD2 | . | CASSLRLAGGDEQFF | TGTGCCAGCAGCTTAAGGCTAGCGGGAGGGGATGAGCAGTTCTTC
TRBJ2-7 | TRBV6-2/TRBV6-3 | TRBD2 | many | CASSDGTSGSPYF | TGTGCCAGCAGCGACGGGACTAGCGGAAGTCCGTACTTC
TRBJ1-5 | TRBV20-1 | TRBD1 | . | CSALPGGLSNQPQHF | TGCAGTGCTCTTCCAGGGGGTCTAAGCAATCAGCCCCAGCATTTT
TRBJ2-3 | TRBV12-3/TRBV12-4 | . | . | CASREQGRPPDTQYF | TGTGCCAGCAGAGAACAGGGAAGGCCTCCGGATACGCAGTATTTT
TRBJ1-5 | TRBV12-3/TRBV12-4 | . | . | CASSISGGNQPQHF | TGTGCCAGCAGTATCTCAGGGGGCAATCAGCCCCAGCATTTT
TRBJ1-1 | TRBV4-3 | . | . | CASSPQGWTEAFF | TGCGCCAGCAGCCCGCAGGGGTGGACTGAAGCTTTCTTT
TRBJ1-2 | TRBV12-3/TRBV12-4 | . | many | CASSPLDGYTF | TGTGCCAGCAGTCCCTTAGATGGCTACACCTTC
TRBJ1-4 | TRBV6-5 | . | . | CASSPSGLTNEKLFF | TGTGCCAGCAGTCCCTCGGGACTTACCAATGAAAAACTGTTTTTT
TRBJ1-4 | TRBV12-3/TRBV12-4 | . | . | CASRSGAEKLFF | TGTGCCAGCAGGTCCGGGGCCGAAAAACTGTTTTTT
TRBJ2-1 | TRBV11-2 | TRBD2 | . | CASSLASGRAGNEQFF | TGTGCCAGCAGCTTAGCTAGCGGGAGGGCCGGGAATGAGCAGTTCTTC
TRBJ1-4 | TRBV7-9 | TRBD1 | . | CASSLARGLEKLFF | TGTGCCAGCAGCTTAGCCAGGGGGCTTGAAAAACTGTTTTTT
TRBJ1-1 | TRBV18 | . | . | CASSQQPDTEAFF | TGTGCCAGCTCGCAACAGCCGGACACTGAAGCTTTCTTT
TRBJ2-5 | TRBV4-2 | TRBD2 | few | CASSPRTALGGQETQYF | TGTGCCAGCAGCCCAAGGACGGCCCTGGGAGGGCAAGAGACCCAGTACTTC
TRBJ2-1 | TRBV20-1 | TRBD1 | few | CSATDPGTGGGNEQFF | TGCAGTGCTACGGACCCCGGGACAGGGGGCGGGAATGAGCAGTTCTTC
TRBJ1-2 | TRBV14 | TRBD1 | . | CASSATGSYGYTF | TGTGCCAGCAGCGCGACAGGGTCCTATGGCTACACCTTC
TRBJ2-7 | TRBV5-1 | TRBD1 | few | CASSWDIQGGEQYF | TGCGCCAGCAGCTGGGATATACAGGGGGGCGAGCAGTACTTC
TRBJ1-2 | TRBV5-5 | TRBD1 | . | CASSPEATGGASLFYTF | TGTGCCAGCAGCCCTGAAGCGACAGGGGGCGCTTCCCTTTTTTACACCTTC
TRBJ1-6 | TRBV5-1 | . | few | CASSLVGNSPLHF | TGCGCCAGCAGCTTGGTTGGTAATTCACCCCTCCACTTT
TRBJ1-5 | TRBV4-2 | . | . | CASSQDTASNQPQHF | TGTGCCAGCAGCCAAGACACCGCCAGCAATCAGCCCCAGCATTTT
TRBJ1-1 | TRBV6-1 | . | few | CASSDPGRLEAFF | TGTGCCAGCAGTGACCCGGGACGGTTGGAAGCTTTCTTT
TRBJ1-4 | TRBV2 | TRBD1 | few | CASSGTGVEKLFF | TGTGCCAGCTCCGGGACAGGGGTTGAAAAACTGTTTTTT
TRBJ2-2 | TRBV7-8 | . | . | CASSFFWGELFF | TGTGCCAGCAGCTTCTTCTGGGGGGAGCTGTTTTTT
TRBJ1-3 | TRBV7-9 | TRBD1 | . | CASSPGTGETGNTIYF | TGTGCCAGCAGCCCCGGGACAGGGGAGACTGGAAACACCATATATTTT
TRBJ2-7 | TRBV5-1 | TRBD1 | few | CASSPGQGPGEQYF | TGCGCCAGCAGCCCCGGACAGGGCCCGGGCGAGCAGTACTTC
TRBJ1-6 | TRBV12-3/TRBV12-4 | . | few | CASSTRHNSPLHF | TGTGCCAGCAGTACTCGACATAATTCACCCCTCCACTTT
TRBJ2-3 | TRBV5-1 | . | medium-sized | CASSRRTITDTQYF | TGCGCCAGCAGCCGAAGGACTATCACAGATACGCAGTATTTT
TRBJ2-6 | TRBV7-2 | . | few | CASSSRLSKAGANVLTF | TGTGCCAGCAGCTCCCGCCTCAGTAAAGCTGGGGCCAACGTCCTGACTTTC
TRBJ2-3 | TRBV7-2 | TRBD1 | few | CASSPGQGLRTDTQYF | TGTGCCAGCAGCCCGGGACAGGGTTTAAGGACAGATACGCAGTATTTT
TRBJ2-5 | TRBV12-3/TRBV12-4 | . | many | CASAQGRETQYF | TGTGCCAGCGCGCAAGGTCGGGAGACCCAGTACTTC
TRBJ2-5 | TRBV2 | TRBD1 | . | CASSDRTGAWTQYF | TGTGCCAGCAGTGACCGGACAGGGGCATGGACCCAGTACTTC